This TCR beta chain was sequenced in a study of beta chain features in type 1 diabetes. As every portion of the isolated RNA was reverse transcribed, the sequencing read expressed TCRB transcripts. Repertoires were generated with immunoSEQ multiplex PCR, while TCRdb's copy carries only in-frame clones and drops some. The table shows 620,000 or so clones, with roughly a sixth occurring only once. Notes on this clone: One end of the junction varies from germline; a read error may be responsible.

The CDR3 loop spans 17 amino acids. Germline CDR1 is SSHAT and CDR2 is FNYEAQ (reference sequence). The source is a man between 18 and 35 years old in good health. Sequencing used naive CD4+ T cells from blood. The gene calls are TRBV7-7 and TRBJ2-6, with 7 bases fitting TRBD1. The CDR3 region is CASSLQGPSSGANVLTF. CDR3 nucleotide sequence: TGTGCTAGCAGCCTACAGGGGCCCAGCTCTGGGGCCAACGTCCTGACTTTC.